Below are 32 T cell receptor beta chains sequenced from a single sample in a study of blood T cell repertoires in COVID-19. The method was immunoSEQ multiplex PCR; TCRdb's version includes in-frame clones alone and lacks a portion of them. The sample carries 140,000 to 150,000 clones, approximately 90% recorded once. Input material: PBMCs or T cells enriched from blood (not recorded which). The receptor source for this set is a woman between 40 and 50 years old who had been exposed to COVID-19.

The chain couples TRBV11-3 to TRBJ2-1; D is uncertain. The germline V and J ends were trimmed by 5 bases and 10 bases, with 18 bases remaining between them. Germline lookup yields CDR1 SGHNT and CDR2 YENEEA. The CDR3 is 14 amino acids. CDR3 residues: CASSLMELVEEQFF. As DNA, the CDR3 is TGTGCCAGCAGCCTAATGGAGTTGGTCGAGGAGCAGTTCTTC.

V usage is TRBV2 and J usage is TRBJ1-5; D gene unclear. The CDR3 spans 14 residues. Germline V gene sequence: CDR1 SNHLY, CDR2 FYNNEI. V lost 8 bases, J lost 4 bases, and 15 bases lay in between. In DNA form, the CDR3 reads TGTGCCAGCCTCCTGGCAGCGACTAATCAGCCCCAGCATTTT. Protein product: CASLLAATNQPQHF.

This clone came up a few times. The chain carries TRBV28 and TRBJ1-5; tentatively, D is TRBD1 (5 bases). This CDR3 is built from 13 residues. V was trimmed by 5 bases and J by 4 bases, leaving 9 bases between them. Germline loops: CDR1 MDHEN, CDR2 SYDVKM. The CDR3 loop reads CASSPDRNQPQHF. Here the CDR3 DNA reads TGTGCCAGCAGTCCCGACAGAAATCAGCCCCAGCATTTT.

The chain joins TRBV6-5 to TRBJ1-2; D not certain. V was clipped by 5 bases and J by 2 bases, with 6 bases between them. Germline-derived CDR1 and CDR2 are MNHEY and SVGAGI. This CDR3 contains 12 residues. CDR3 bases: TGTGCCAGCAGTACGCAGAACTATGGCTACACCTTC. Translated: CASSTQNYGYTF.

The chain has TRBV5-1 and TRBJ2-2; 7 nucleotides agree with TRBD2. V shed 2 bases and J 6 bases; nucleotides not matched to a gene: 7. The germline gives CDR1 SGHRS, CDR2 YFSETQ. There are 15 residues in the CDR3. The CDR3 here is CASSFRTSLAGELFF. CDR3 nucleotides: TGCGCCAGCAGCTTTAGGACTAGTTTGGCCGGGGAGCTGTTTTTT.

The chain combines TRBV15 with TRBJ1-3; D gene uncertain. Per germline, CDR1 LNHNV and CDR2 YYDKDF (reference sequence). V was cut by 0 bases and J by 3 bases, with 9 bases left in between. This CDR3 comprises 15 residues. DNA of the CDR3: TGTGCCACCAGCAGAGATGTGGGAGGTGGAAACACCATATATTTT. Residues: CATSRDVGGGNTIYF.

The rearrangement uses TRBV9 and TRBJ1-1, with D possibly TRBD1 on 6 matching bases. CDR1 SGDLS and CDR2 YYNGEE come from the germline V gene. The germline V and J ends were trimmed by 3 bases and 4 bases, with 13 bases remaining between them. CDR3 length: 14 amino acids. This CDR3 reads CASSARTGRTEAFF. The CDR3 region has the DNA TGTGCCAGCAGCGCCCGAACAGGGCGCACTGAAGCTTTCTTT.

The CDR3 DNA reads TGTGCCAGCAGTGACCCCGGACAGTTCTCTGGCTACACCTTC. Its protein product is CASSDPGQFSGYTF. The rearrangement joins TRBV6-1 to TRBJ1-2, with D possibly TRBD1 on 6 matching bases. V was pared by 3 bases and J by 7 bases, with 15 bases between. This CDR3 region has 14 residues. Germline CDR1 MNHNS, CDR2 SASEGT.

The V and J genes are TRBV6-5 and TRBJ1-6; D remains unclear. Germline V gene lookup returns CDR1 MNHEY and CDR2 SVGAGI. The CDR3 spans 14 residues. V dropped 7 bases and J dropped 10 bases, with 17 bases sitting between them. The CDR3 DNA reads as TGTGCCAGCACCGTGTGGGGAGAAGGCTCACCCCTCCACTTT. It codes for CASTVWGEGSPLHF.

The rearrangement links TRBV6-6 to TRBJ1-6; 8 nucleotides line up with TRBD1. This CDR3 has 14 amino acids. Losses at the gene ends were 6 bases for V and 10 bases for J; bases not matched to a gene: 8. Per germline, CDR1 MNHNY and CDR2 SVGAGI (reference sequence). CDR3 residues: CASRAGQGGSPLHF. CDR3 coding DNA: TGTGCCAGCAGGGCCGGACAGGGTGGATCACCCCTCCACTTT.

This chain connects TRBV29-1 to TRBJ1-1; possible D gene TRBD1, 5 bases. The V gene lost 5 bases and the J gene lost 0 bases, with 10 bases spanning the gap. CDR1 and CDR2 (germline): SQVTM, ANQGSEA. This CDR3 has 13 amino acids. CDR3 bases: TGCAGCGTTAGGGGACTCATGAACACTGAAGCTTTCTTT. Translation gives CSVRGLMNTEAFF.

The CDR3 protein is CASSFPGQGGGETQYF. The CDR3 coding sequence is TGTGCCAGCAGCTTCCCCGGACAGGGGGGTGGGGAGACCCAGTACTTC. J is TRBJ2-5 and V is TRBV13, with 10 bases fitting TRBD1. The CDR3 is 16 amino acids. V shed 3 bases and J 5 bases; nucleotides not matched to a gene: 9. The germline V gene encodes CDR1 PRHDT and CDR2 FYEKMQ (reference sequence).

J is TRBJ2-2 and V is TRBV19; the match to TRBD2 covers 15 bases. CDR1 is LNHDA, CDR2 SQIVND, per germline (reference sequence). V trimming: 4 bases; J trimming: 0 bases; junction bases outside the gene matches: 9. The CDR3 has 20 residues. The CDR3: CASSTLGLAGGDANTGELFF. The CDR3 nucleotides are TGTGCCAGTAGTACCCTGGGACTAGCGGGAGGCGATGCGAACACCGGGGAGCTGTTTTTT. The full variable domain, in which reference TRBV19 and TRBJ2-2 provide the parts outside the CDR3, is DGGITQSPKYLFRKEGQNVTLSCEQNLNHDAMYWYRQDPGQGLRLIYYSQIVNDFQKGDIAEGYSVSREKKESFPLTVTSAQKNPTAFYLCASSTLGLAGGDANTGELFFGEGSRLTVL.

The chain is built from TRBV18 and TRBJ1-5; D might be TRBD1 (6 bases). CDR1 is KGHSH, CDR2 LQKENI, per germline. With 5 bases removed from V and 6 bases from J, the gap between germline ends came to 14 bases. This CDR3 comprises 14 residues. The CDR3 region has the DNA TGTGCCAGCTCATCCTGGACAGTGGGTCAGCCCCAGCATTTT. Translating gives CASSSWTVGQPQHF.

The V gene is TRBV19, the J gene TRBJ2-1; 7 bases are shared with TRBD1. The germline gives CDR1 LNHDA, CDR2 SQIVND (reference sequence). This CDR3 is built from 12 residues. V dropped 3 bases and J dropped 15; count of bases not matched to a gene: 8. The CDR3 DNA reads TGTGCCAGTAGTATCGACAGGGAATCGCCGTTCTTC. Translation gives CASSIDRESPFF.

The J gene is TRBJ1-3, the V gene TRBV5-1; 8 bases agree with TRBD1. With 0 bases clipped from V and 2 bases from J, the junction kept 4 bases outside the gene matches. The CDR3 is 16 residues long. Per germline, CDR1 SGHRS and CDR2 YFSETQ. This CDR3 is CASSLGQGATGNTIYF. The CDR3 DNA sequence: TGCGCCAGCAGCTTGGGGCAGGGGGCAACTGGAAACACCATATATTTT.

The chain is built from TRBV11-2 and TRBJ1-2; D is possibly TRBD1 (5 bases). Trimming pared 3 bases from V and 8 bases from J, leaving 16 bases between. The germline V gene encodes CDR1 SGHAT and CDR2 FQNNGV. This CDR3 has 14 amino acids. This CDR3 reads CASSLATSGQGYTF. The CDR3 DNA follows: TGTGCCAGCAGCTTGGCAACCTCAGGGCAAGGCTACACCTTC.

This clone has just one count. The junction and the germline gene differ at one end; a read error may be behind it. The genes are TRBV29-1 and TRBJ2-1; 8 bases are shared with TRBD2. The CDR3 extends over 15 amino acids. From germline, CDR1 is SQVTM and CDR2 ANQGSEA. The CDR3 sequence: CSVEVAGGFYNEQFF. DNA of the CDR3: TGCAGCGTCGAAGTGGCGGGAGGCTTCTACAATGAGCAGTTCTTC.

The V gene is TRBV4-1, the J gene TRBJ1-5, with 11 bases lining up with TRBD1. V gave up 2 bases and J gave up 0 bases; unmatched junction bases: 9. Germline V lookup: CDR1 MGHRA, CDR2 YSYEKL. This CDR3 is 19 amino acids long. DNA for the CDR3: TGCGCCAGCAGCCAATTCGAAGGGACAGGGGGTTATAGCAATCAGCCCCAGCATTTT. Amino acid sequence: CASSQFEGTGGYSNQPQHF.

V is TRBV28 and J is TRBJ2-7; a weak D match, TRBD2 (5 bases). Trimming left V 7 bases short and J 5 bases short, with 12 bases between. Germline CDR1 is MDHEN and CDR2 is SYDVKM. The CDR3 sequence is 12 residues long. In DNA, the CDR3 is TGTGCCAGCACGGTAATCGGGGACGAGCAGTACTTC. It translates to CASTVIGDEQYF.

The chain has TRBV27 and TRBJ1-5; TRBD1 agrees at 9 bases. The germline gives CDR1 MNHEY, CDR2 SMNVEV (reference sequence). V gave up 3 bases and J gave up 5 bases; unmatched junction bases: 2. There are 14 residues in the CDR3. The CDR3 nucleotides read TGTGCCAGCAGTTTGACAGGGGGTGATCAGCCCCAGCATTTT. This codes for CASSLTGGDQPQHF.

In this sample, this clone turned up once. V is TRBV25-1 and J is TRBJ2-3; TRBD2 agrees at 12 bases. Germline loops: CDR1 MGHDK, CDR2 SYGVNS. V lost 3 bases, J lost 3 bases, and 10 bases stayed unmatched. This CDR3 has 18 amino acids. CDR3 nucleotide sequence: TGTGCCAGCAGTGATTTCGCTAGCGGGGGGGCCATTACAGATACGCAGTATTTT. Protein product: CASSDFASGGAITDTQYF.

V usage is TRBV19 and J usage is TRBJ2-7, with TRBD1 matching over 8 bases. Germline V CDR1 and CDR2: LNHDA, SQIVND (reference sequence). This CDR3 spans 14 amino acids. V lost 5 bases, J lost 3 bases, and 6 bases stayed unmatched. The CDR3 reads CASSPTGVSYEQYF. Here the CDR3 DNA reads TGTGCCAGTAGTCCGACAGGGGTGAGCTACGAGCAGTACTTC.

The chain employs TRBV10-3 and TRBJ2-7; 7 bases are shared with TRBD1. Per the germline V gene, CDR1 is ENHRY and CDR2 is SYGVKD. This CDR3 region has 13 residues. V lost 3 bases to trimming and J lost 4 bases; unmatched junction nucleotides: 3. The CDR3 sequence is CAISDSDRYEQYF. The CDR3 DNA sequence: TGTGCCATCAGTGACTCGGACAGGTACGAGCAGTACTTC.

The genes are TRBV5-1 and TRBJ2-5, with D maybe TRBD2 (5 bases). Germline V gene sequence: CDR1 SGHRS, CDR2 YFSETQ. This CDR3 contains 15 residues. V was clipped by 1 base and J by 5 bases, with 15 bases between them. The CDR3 spells CASSLTQPGWETQYF. CDR3 sequence (DNA): TGCGCCAGCAGCTTGACCCAGCCGGGGTGGGAGACCCAGTACTTC.

This clone appeared a single time. The rearrangement links TRBV7-8 to TRBJ2-7; the D gene is possibly TRBD2 (5 bases). This CDR3 comprises 14 residues. Germline CDR1 and CDR2: SGHVS and FQNEAQ. The V gene lost 7 bases and the J gene lost 2 bases, with 15 bases spanning the gap. The CDR3 here is CASTPEEVPYEQYF. Here the CDR3 DNA reads TGTGCCAGCACCCCCGAGGAGGTTCCCTACGAGCAGTACTTC.

The V gene is TRBV5-1, the J gene TRBJ1-2; TRBD1 agrees at 7 bases. The CDR3 covers 13 residues. Trimming removed 5 bases from V and 6 bases from J; junction bases left unmatched: 7. The germline V gene encodes CDR1 SGHRS and CDR2 YFSETQ. The CDR3 DNA is TGCGCCAGCAGGGCCGGGACAGAGGATGGCTACACCTTC. This sequence encodes CASRAGTEDGYTF.

This chain links TRBV4-1 with TRBJ2-5; D remains ambiguous. Germline V gene sequence: CDR1 MGHRA, CDR2 YSYEKL. The CDR3 is 14 amino acids. V lost 1 base to trimming and J lost 4 bases, with 10 bases between them. Here the CDR3 reads CASSQGYRGETQYF. In nucleotides, the CDR3 is TGCGCCAGCAGCCAAGGATACCGAGGAGAGACCCAGTACTTC.

Here the CDR3 DNA reads TGTGCCAGCAGCCTGACAGACGAGCAGTACTTC. This gives the protein CASSLTDEQYF. The V call is TRBV11-2, the J call TRBJ2-7; D perhaps matches TRBD1 (5 bases). This CDR3 has 11 amino acids. The germline CDR1 and CDR2 sequences are SGHAT and FQNNGV. Trimming stripped 5 bases from V and 5 bases from J, with 7 bases between.

The chain recombines TRBV13 with TRBJ2-7; TRBD2 agrees at 9 bases. From germline, CDR1 is PRHDT and CDR2 FYEKMQ (reference sequence). The trim removed 0 bases at V and 6 bases at J, leaving 3 bases unmatched. The length of the CDR3 is 14 residues. This CDR3 reads CASSLGRTSAEQYF. DNA of the CDR3: TGTGCCAGCAGCTTAGGCCGGACTAGCGCCGAGCAGTACTTC.

This chain uses TRBV14 with TRBJ2-3; 11 bases align to TRBD2. The V gene's germline CDR1 is SGHDN and CDR2 FVKESK. Trimming removed 4 bases from V and 5 bases from J; junction bases left unmatched: 20. The CDR3 extends over 20 amino acids. The CDR3 coding sequence is TGTGCCAGCAGCCTAAAGAGTACAGGACTAGCGGGTCGTGCGGTAGATACGCAGTATTTT. It specifies CASSLKSTGLAGRAVDTQYF.

CDR3 DNA: TGTGCCAGTAGTAAGCCTTCGGGAAGGCAGCCCCAGCATTTT. Translation: CASSKPSGRQPQHF. The chain combines TRBV19 with TRBJ1-5, with unresolved D. Between the trimmed V and J ends, which lost 4 bases and 7 bases, there was a span of 14 bases. Germline V gene lookup returns CDR1 LNHDA and CDR2 SQIVND (reference sequence). The CDR3 has 14 residues.